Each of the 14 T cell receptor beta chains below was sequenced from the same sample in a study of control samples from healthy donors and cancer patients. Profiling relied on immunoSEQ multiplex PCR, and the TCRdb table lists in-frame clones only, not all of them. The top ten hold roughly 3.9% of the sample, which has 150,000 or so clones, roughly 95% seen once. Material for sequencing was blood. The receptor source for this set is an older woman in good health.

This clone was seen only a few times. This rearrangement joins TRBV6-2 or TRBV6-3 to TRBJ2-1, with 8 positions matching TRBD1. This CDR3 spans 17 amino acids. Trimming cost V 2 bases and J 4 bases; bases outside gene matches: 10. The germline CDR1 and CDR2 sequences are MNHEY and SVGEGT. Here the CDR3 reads CASSYEAGGPEYNEQFF. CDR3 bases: TGTGCCAGCAGTTACGAGGCAGGGGGCCCGGAATACAATGAGCAGTTCTTC.

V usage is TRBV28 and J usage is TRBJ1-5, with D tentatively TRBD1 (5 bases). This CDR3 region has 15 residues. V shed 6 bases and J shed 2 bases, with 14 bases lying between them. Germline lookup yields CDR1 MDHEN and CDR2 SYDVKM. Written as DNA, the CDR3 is TGTGCCAGCAGGGTAAGGGGTAGTGGCAATCAGCCCCAGCATTTT. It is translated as CASRVRGSGNQPQHF. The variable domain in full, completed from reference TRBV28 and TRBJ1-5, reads DVKVTQSSRYLVKRTGEKVFLECVQDMDHENMFWYRQDPGLGLRLIYFSYDVKMKEKGDIPEGYSVSREKKERFSLILESASTNQTSMYLCASRVRGSGNQPQHFGDGTRLSIL.

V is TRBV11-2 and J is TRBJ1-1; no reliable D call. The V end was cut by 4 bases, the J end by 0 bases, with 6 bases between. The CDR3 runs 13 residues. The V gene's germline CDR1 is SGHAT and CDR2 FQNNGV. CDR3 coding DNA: TGTGCCAGCAGCTCTCAGGTGAACACTGAAGCTTTCTTT. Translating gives CASSSQVNTEAFF. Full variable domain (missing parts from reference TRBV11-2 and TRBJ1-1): EAGVAQSPRYKIIEKRQSVAFWCNPISGHATLYWYQQILGQGPKLLIQFQNNGVVDDSQLPKDRFSAERLKGVDSTLKIQPAKLEDSAVYLCASSSQVNTEAFFGQGTRLTVV.

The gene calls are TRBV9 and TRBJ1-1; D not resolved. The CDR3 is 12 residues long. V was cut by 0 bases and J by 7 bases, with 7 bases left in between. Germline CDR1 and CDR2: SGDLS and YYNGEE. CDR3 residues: CASSVVALEAFF. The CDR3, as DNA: TGTGCCAGCAGCGTAGTGGCCCTTGAAGCTTTCTTT. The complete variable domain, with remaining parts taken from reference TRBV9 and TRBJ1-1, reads DSGVTQTPKHLITATGQRVTLRCSPRSGDLSVYWYQQSLDQGLQFLIQYYNGEERAKGNILERFSAQQFPDLHSELNLSSLELGDSALYFCASSVVALEAFFGQGTRLTVV.

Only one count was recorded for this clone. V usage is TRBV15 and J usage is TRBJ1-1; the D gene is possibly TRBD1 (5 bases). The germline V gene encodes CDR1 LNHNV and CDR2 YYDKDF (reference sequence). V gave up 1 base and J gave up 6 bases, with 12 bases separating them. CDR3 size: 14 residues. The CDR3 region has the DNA TGTGCCACCAGCAGAGGTGGGGGAGAGGCTGAAGCTTTCTTT. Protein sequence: CATSRGGGEAEAFF.

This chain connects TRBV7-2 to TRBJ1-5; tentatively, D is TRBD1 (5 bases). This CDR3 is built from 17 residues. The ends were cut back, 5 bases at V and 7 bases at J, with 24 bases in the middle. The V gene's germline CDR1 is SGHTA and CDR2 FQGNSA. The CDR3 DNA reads TGTGCCAGCAGCCCTCTCTATCAAGCGGGACCAGACCAGCCCCAGCATTTT. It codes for CASSPLYQAGPDQPQHF.

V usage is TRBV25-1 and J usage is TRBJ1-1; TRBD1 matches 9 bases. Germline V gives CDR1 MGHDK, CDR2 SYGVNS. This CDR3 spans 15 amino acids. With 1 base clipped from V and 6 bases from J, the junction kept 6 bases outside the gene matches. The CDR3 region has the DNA TGTGCCAGCAGTGAATCGCGGGACAGGGTTCCTGAAGCTTTCTTT. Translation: CASSESRDRVPEAFF.

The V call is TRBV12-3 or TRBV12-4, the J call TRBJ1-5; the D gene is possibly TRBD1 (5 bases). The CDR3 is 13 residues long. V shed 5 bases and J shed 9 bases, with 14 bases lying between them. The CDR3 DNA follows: TGTGCCAGCAGTGACAGCCTGGCGATGCCCCAGCATTTT. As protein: CASSDSLAMPQHF.

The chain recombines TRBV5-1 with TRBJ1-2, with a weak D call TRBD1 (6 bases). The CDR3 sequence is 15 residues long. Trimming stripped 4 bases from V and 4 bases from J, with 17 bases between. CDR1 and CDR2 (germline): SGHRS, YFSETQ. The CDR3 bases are TGCGCCAGCAGCAGTTTAGGCAGGGGAACCTATGGCTACACCTTC. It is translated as CASSSLGRGTYGYTF.

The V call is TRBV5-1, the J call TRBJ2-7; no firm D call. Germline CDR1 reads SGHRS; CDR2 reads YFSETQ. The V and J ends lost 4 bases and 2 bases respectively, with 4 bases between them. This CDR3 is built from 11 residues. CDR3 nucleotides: TGCGCCAGCAGCGCAGCCTACGAGCAGTACTTC. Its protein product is CASSAAYEQYF. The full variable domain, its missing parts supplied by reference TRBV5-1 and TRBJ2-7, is KAGVTQTPRYLIKTRGQQVTLSCSPISGHRSVSWYQQTPGQGLQFLFEYFSETQRNKGNFPGRFSGRQFSNSRSEMNVSTLELGDSALYLCASSAAYEQYFGPGTRLTVT.

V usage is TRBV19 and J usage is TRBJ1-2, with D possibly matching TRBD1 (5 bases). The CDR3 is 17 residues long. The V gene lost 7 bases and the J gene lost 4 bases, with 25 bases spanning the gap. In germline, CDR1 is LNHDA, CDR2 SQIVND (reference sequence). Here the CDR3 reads CASTQPGRGALPYGYTF. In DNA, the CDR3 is TGTGCCAGTACTCAACCCGGGAGAGGGGCGCTCCCCTATGGCTACACCTTC.

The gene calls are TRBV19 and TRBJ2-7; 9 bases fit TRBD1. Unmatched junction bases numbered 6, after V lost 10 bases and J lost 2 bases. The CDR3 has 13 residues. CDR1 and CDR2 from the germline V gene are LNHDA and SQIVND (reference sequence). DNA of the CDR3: TGTGCCACGACGGGACAGGGTCCCTACGAGCAGTACTTC. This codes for CATTGQGPYEQYF.

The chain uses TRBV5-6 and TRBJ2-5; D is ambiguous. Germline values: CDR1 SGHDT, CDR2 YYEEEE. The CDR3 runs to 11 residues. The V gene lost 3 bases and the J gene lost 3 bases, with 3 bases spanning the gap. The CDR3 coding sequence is TGTGCCAGCAGCTGGAAAGAGACCCAGTACTTC. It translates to CASSWKETQYF.

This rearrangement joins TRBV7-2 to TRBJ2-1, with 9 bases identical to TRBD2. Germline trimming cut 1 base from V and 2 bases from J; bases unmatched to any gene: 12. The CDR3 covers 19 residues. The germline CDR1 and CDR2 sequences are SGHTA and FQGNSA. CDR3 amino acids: CASSLVRGGGAWTYNEQFF. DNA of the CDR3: TGTGCCAGCAGCTTAGTCCGCGGCGGGGGGGCCTGGACCTACAATGAGCAGTTCTTC.